These 23 T cell receptor beta chains were all obtained from the same sample, sequenced in a study of human T cells and chemical hapten exposure. Time point defined: pre-sensitization, week 0. The sample's treatment: therapeutic diphenylcyclopropenone sensitization with weekly scalp DPC. TCRdb reanalysed the RACE reads using MiXCR and keeps one entry per CDR3 protein. Of about 68,000 distinct CDR3 sequences in the sample, roughly 9.7% were seen once. Sample: whole blood, taken in connection with sensitization to the hapten diphenylcyclopropenone (DPC). The receptors derive from a woman in her fifties or sixties with alopecia areata. Some clones in this sample may be carry-over from other donors' samples.

There are many counts of this clonotype. The CDR3 DNA reads as TGTGCCATCAGTGAGACGTTGGAGGGGCTGCTTAATTCACCCCTCCACTTT. It specifies CAISETLEGLLNSPLHF. J is TRBJ1-6 and V is TRBV10-3, with D tentatively TRBD1 (5 bases). Germline CDR1 is ENHRY and CDR2 is SYGVKD. The CDR3 loop spans 17 amino acids. Trimming took off 2 bases at V and 6 bases at J, with 17 bases between the two ends.

This clonotype was picked up many times. The chain joins TRBV2 to TRBJ1-5, with TRBD1 matching over 9 bases. The ends lost 7 bases at V and 6 bases at J; junction bases unmatched: 10. CDR1 SNHLY and CDR2 FYNNEI come from the germline V gene. The CDR3 loop spans 15 amino acids. CDR3 in amino acids: CASKPGQGNGQPQHF. DNA for the CDR3: TGTGCCAGCAAGCCCGGACAGGGGAACGGTCAGCCCCAGCATTTT.

This clonotype was recorded at least ten times. V usage is TRBV28 and J usage is TRBJ1-1; D remains unclear. CDR3 size: 16 residues. V was cut by 3 bases and J by 1 base, with 15 bases left in between. Germline lookup yields CDR1 MDHEN and CDR2 SYDVKM. CDR3 region: CASSFPPGTPNTEAFF. The CDR3 DNA reads as TGTGCCAGCAGTTTTCCGCCCGGCACCCCGAACACTGAAGCTTTCTTT. The full variable domain, its missing parts supplied by reference TRBV28 and TRBJ1-1, is DVKVTQSSRYLVKRTGEKVFLECVQDMDHENMFWYRQDPGLGLRLIYFSYDVKMKEKGDIPEGYSVSREKKERFSLILESASTNQTSMYLCASSFPPGTPNTEAFFGQGTRLTVV.

At least ten counts were recorded for this clonotype. The rearrangement uses TRBV18 and TRBJ2-2, with TRBD2 matching 7 bases. Germline trimming cut 2 bases from V and 1 base from J; bases unmatched to any gene: 1. CDR3 size: 15 residues. Per the germline V gene, CDR1 is KGHSH and CDR2 is LQKENI. The CDR3 region has the DNA TGTGCCAGCTCACCAGCTAGCGGGAACACCGGGGAGCTGTTTTTT. As protein: CASSPASGNTGELFF.

As for this clonotype: This may come from a read error, since a much larger clone is one base off. The chain combines TRBV6-2 or TRBV6-3 with TRBJ2-5; the match to TRBD1 covers 7 bases. There are 14 residues in the CDR3. Germline V lookup: CDR1 MNHEY, CDR2 SVGEGT. CDR3 coding DNA: TGTGCCAGCCGGGCAGAGGGGGCGCCTAAGACCCATTACTTC. Its translation is CASRAEGAPKTHYF.

V gene TRBV14 combines with J gene TRBJ1-1; the D is unclear. This CDR3 contains 15 residues. The germline V and J ends were trimmed by 4 bases and 2 bases, with 14 bases remaining between them. Germline V gene sequence: CDR1 SGHDN, CDR2 FVKESK. The CDR3 DNA reads TGTGCCAGCAGCCGAACCCGGGTTTCAAACACTGAAGCTTTCTTT. Translating it yields CASSRTRVSNTEAFF.

This clonotype was seen a handful of times. This chain uses TRBV5-1 with TRBJ2-7; 7 bases line up with TRBD1. The CDR3 loop spans 11 amino acids. The junction had 5 bases not matched to a gene; V was cut back by 2 bases and J by 12 bases. Germline CDR1 reads SGHRS; CDR2 reads YFSETQ. In DNA, the CDR3 is TGCGCCAGCAGCTTACAGGGGATCCCGTACTTC. Translated: CASSLQGIPYF.

The CDR3 DNA reads TGTGCCAGCAGCCGGGAGACCCAGTACTTC. This codes for CASSRETQYF. This rearrangement joins TRBV28 to TRBJ2-5; D unresolved. Per the germline V gene, CDR1 is MDHEN and CDR2 is SYDVKM. The CDR3 loop spans 10 amino acids. The ends were cut back, 6 bases at V and 5 bases at J, with 4 bases in the middle. The entire variable domain, with the rest obtained from reference TRBV28 and TRBJ2-5, is as follows: DVKVTQSSRYLVKRTGEKVFLECVQDMDHENMFWYRQDPGLGLRLIYFSYDVKMKEKGDIPEGYSVSREKKERFSLILESASTNQTSMYLCASSRETQYFGPGTRLLVL.

The chain joins TRBV18 to TRBJ2-7; D possibly corresponds to TRBD1 (5 bases). Germline-derived CDR1 and CDR2 are KGHSH and LQKENI. Between the trimmed V and J ends, which lost 1 base and 3 bases, there was a span of 7 bases. This CDR3 is built from 13 residues. As DNA, the CDR3 is TGTGCCAGCTCACCACAGGGGAACTACGAGCAGTACTTC. Amino acid sequence: CASSPQGNYEQYF.

This clonotype has just a few counts. The chain links TRBV5-1 to TRBJ2-1; 10 bases are a match to TRBD2. The J segment lost 0 bases and the V segment lost 4 bases, leaving 7 bases of the junction unmatched. Germline CDR1 SGHRS, CDR2 YFSETQ. The CDR3 contains 17 residues. This chain's CDR3 is CASSQETSGHSYNEQFF. CDR3 coding DNA: TGCGCCAGCAGCCAAGAGACTAGCGGGCACTCCTACAATGAGCAGTTCTTC.

This clonotype has ten or more counts. This chain links TRBV4-1 with TRBJ2-5; D gene uncertain. This CDR3 has 15 residues. V gave up 0 bases and J gave up 4 bases, with 12 bases separating them. Germline-derived CDR1 and CDR2 are MGHRA and YSYEKL. CDR3: CASSQDLRGPETQYF. The DNA for the CDR3 is TGCGCCAGCAGCCAAGATCTGAGAGGCCCAGAGACCCAGTACTTC.

This clonotype was seen ten or more times. The J gene is TRBJ1-1, the V gene TRBV29-1, with D possibly matching TRBD1 (5 bases). The length of the CDR3 is 14 residues. Trimming took off 1 base at V and 5 bases at J, with 14 bases between the two ends. Germline CDR1 SQVTM, CDR2 ANQGSEA. The CDR3: CSVEGLGAGTEAFF. Written as DNA, the CDR3 is TGCAGCGTTGAAGGGCTCGGGGCGGGAACTGAAGCTTTCTTT.

The V call is TRBV2, the J call TRBJ1-6; possible D gene TRBD1, 5 bases. The CDR3 spans 14 residues. Germline CDR1 reads SNHLY; CDR2 reads FYNNEI. The V gene lost 9 bases and the J gene lost 9 bases, with 18 bases spanning the gap. The CDR3 is CARGKGVSASPLHF. The CDR3 DNA reads TGTGCCAGAGGAAAAGGGGTGTCTGCTTCACCCCTCCACTTT. Drawing the rest from reference TRBV2 and TRBJ1-6, the complete variable domain is EPEVTQTPSHQVTQMGQEVILRCVPISNHLYFYWYRQILGQKVEFLVSFYNNEISEKSEIFDDQFSVERPDGSNFTLKIRSTKLEDSAMYFCARGKGVSASPLHFGNGTRLTVT.

This clonotype showed up many times. V gene TRBV29-1 combines with J gene TRBJ1-5, with 7 bases that match TRBD1. This CDR3 comprises 13 residues. CDR1 and CDR2 from the germline V gene are SQVTM and ANQGSEA. The trim removed 6 bases at V and 4 bases at J, leaving 6 bases unmatched. CDR3 loop: CSVTDRMNQPQHF. The CDR3 region has the DNA TGCAGCGTGACGGACAGGATGAATCAGCCCCAGCATTTT.

V usage is TRBV19 and J usage is TRBJ1-5; 8 bases fit TRBD1. Germline assignment: CDR1 LNHDA and CDR2 SQIVND (reference sequence). The CDR3 contains 13 residues. Trimming took 6 bases from V and 6 from J; bases not matched to a gene: 4. CDR3 nucleotide sequence: TGTGCCAGTAGCAGGGGGCCGGGTCAGCCCCAGCATTTT. Its protein product is CASSRGPGQPQHF.

This clonotype occurred a few times. This sequence joins TRBV5-1 and TRBJ2-3; D is ambiguous. Germline V CDR1 and CDR2: SGHRS, YFSETQ. The CDR3 is 13 amino acids. Deletions cut 4 bases from V and 0 bases from J, with 6 bases between. The CDR3 sequence: CASSTTSTDTQYF. CDR3 nucleotide sequence: TGCGCCAGCAGCACGACCAGCACAGATACGCAGTATTTT.

This clonotype was counted between two and nine times. This chain joins TRBV3-1 and TRBJ2-1; a weak D match, TRBD1 (6 bases). V was cut by 1 base and J by 6 bases, with 13 bases left in between. Per germline, CDR1 LGHDT and CDR2 YNNKEL (reference sequence). The CDR3 covers 15 residues. The DNA for the CDR3 is TGTGCCAGCAGCCAAGTTTCCGGCAGGGGCAATGAGCAGTTCTTC. Translation gives CASSQVSGRGNEQFF.

The rearrangement joins TRBV3-1 to TRBJ1-1; 10 bases are shared with TRBD1. CDR3 length equals 15 residues. CDR1 and CDR2 from the germline V gene are LGHDT and YNNKEL (reference sequence). V shed 5 bases, J shed 7 bases, and the junction held 10 bases outside the gene matches. CDR3 DNA: TGTGCCAGCAGCGCCACGTTCGGGACAGGGGTTGAAGCTTTCTTT. Amino acids: CASSATFGTGVEAFF.

This clonotype was seen repeatedly, ten times or more. The chain recombines TRBV6-2 or TRBV6-3 with TRBJ1-2; possible D gene TRBD1, 6 bases. Germline CDR1 reads MNHEY; CDR2 reads SVGEGT. The germline V and J ends were trimmed by 6 bases and 1 base, with 18 bases remaining between them. This CDR3 contains 16 residues. The CDR3 DNA reads TGTGCCAGCAGACCACGATTGGACAGCCTTAACTATGGCTACACCTTC. This codes for CASRPRLDSLNYGYTF.

This clonotype was seen more than once but under ten times. The V call is TRBV9, the J call TRBJ1-3; TRBD1 might be the D (6 bases). Trimming removed 3 bases from V and 0 bases from J, with 10 bases in between. This CDR3 comprises 15 residues. The V gene's germline CDR1 is SGDLS and CDR2 YYNGEE. CDR3 bases: TGTGCCAGCAGCGCCACAGGGTCCTCTGGAAACACCATATATTTT. It codes for CASSATGSSGNTIYF. The complete variable domain, with remaining parts taken from reference TRBV9 and TRBJ1-3, reads DSGVTQTPKHLITATGQRVTLRCSPRSGDLSVYWYQQSLDQGLQFLIQYYNGEERAKGNILERFSAQQFPDLHSELNLSSLELGDSALYFCASSATGSSGNTIYFGEGSWLTVV.

This chain joins TRBV7-2 and TRBJ1-2; D unclear. Germline V CDR1 and CDR2: SGHTA, FQGNSA. This CDR3 spans 13 amino acids. V was trimmed by 0 bases and J by 4 bases, leaving 6 bases between them. Here the CDR3 reads CASSLAQSYGYTF. The CDR3 nucleotides are TGTGCCAGCAGCTTAGCACAGAGCTATGGCTACACCTTC.

This clonotype was seen repeatedly, ten times or more. The chain links TRBV20-1 to TRBJ1-5; 7 nucleotides agree with TRBD1. Trimming removed 2 bases from V and 3 bases from J; junction bases left unmatched: 7. Germline V gene lookup returns CDR1 DFQATT and CDR2 SNEGSKA (reference sequence). This CDR3 contains 15 residues. The CDR3 DNA reads as TGCAGTGCTAGACTCCCGACAGGGAACAATCAGCCCCAGCATTTT. It specifies CSARLPTGNNQPQHF.

The rearrangement uses TRBV6-7 and TRBJ2-7; D not resolved. TRBV6-7 is an ORF for which the function is uncertain. This CDR3 has 13 amino acids. The V gene lost 2 bases and the J gene lost 3 bases, with 8 bases spanning the gap. The DNA for the CDR3 is TGTGCCAGCAGTTACCAGGCTGGCTACGAGCAGTACTTC. Its translation is CASSYQAGYEQYF.